This T cell receptor beta chain was recovered during a study of blood T cells in healthy people across ages. The overall study: About one barcoded beta molecule was captured per two T cells (by template switching).

Staff drew roughly 10 milliliters of peripheral blood from each donor. The CDR3 consists of 11 residues. The V end was cut by 9 bases, the J end by 6 bases, with 11 bases between. Per germline, CDR1 MNHEY and CDR2 SVGEGT. Then a second PCR, running about 6 to 12 cycles, was carried out with a sample-barcoded 5' primer and a J-beta primer mix. TCRdb fed the 5' RACE reads into MiXCR, producing one record per CDR3 protein. The sample has about 1,500,000 distinct CDR3 sequences; under 30% are singletons. V and J are TRBV6-2 or TRBV6-3 and TRBJ1-2; D remains ambiguous. The sequenced material came from blood. This clonotype was sampled from a woman under 40 in good health. The chain's CDR3 is CASDVGHGYTF. For the CDR3, the DNA is TGTGCCAGTGACGTCGGTCATGGCTACACCTTC.